The 17 T cell receptor beta chains below all came from one sample that was sequenced in a study of tissue T cells after allogeneic stem cell transplantation. The protocol was immunoSEQ multiplex PCR, while the TCRdb copy is restricted to in-frame clones and leaves out a portion. This sample has 48,000 or so clones, with 65% to 80% found just once. The sequencing sample was made of sorted cells pooled from one or two spleens. All receptors come from a pool of C57BL/6 mice in good health.

Points on this clone: The gene names here belong to mouse. Sequencing ends 1 residue short of the CDR3 end; the germline J gene provides the rest. The chain couples TRBV13-2 to TRBJ2-1, with 12 nucleotides matching TRBD2. After removal of 6 bases from V and 0 bases from J, the junction contained 4 bases not matched to a gene. The CDR3 contains 16 residues. Germline-derived CDR1 and CDR2 are NNHNN and SYGAGS (reference sequence). The sequenced CDR3 bases are TGTGCCAGCGCCCGGACTGGGGGGGGTAACTATGCTGAGCAGTTC. Protein product: CASARTGGGNYAEQF. Given in full, the CDR3 is CASARTGGGNYAEQFF.

Regarding this clone: Gene names follow the mouse nomenclature. The sequenced fragment ends 1 residue before the CDR3 boundary, so the rest is inferred from the germline J gene. This chain joins TRBV1 and TRBJ2-5; D may be TRBD1 or TRBD2 (5 bases each). Looked up from germline, CDR1 is NSQYPW and CDR2 is LRSPGD (reference sequence). Trimming removed 4 bases at V and 2 bases at J, with 13 bases between. This CDR3 has 15 residues. Partial CDR3 DNA: TGCACCTGCAGTGATTCCGGGACGGGCCAAGACACCCAGTAC. Its protein is CTCSDSGTGQDTQY. The CDR3 reads in full as CTCSDSGTGQDTQYF.

Concerning this clone: Gene names refer to mouse genes. From the germline J gene comes the end of the CDR3, since the read stops 1 residue before it. This specimen includes other DNA sequences encoding the same CDR3. This chain connects TRBV13-2 to TRBJ1-3; the D is unclear. CDR1 and CDR2 from the germline V gene are NNHNN and SYGAGS (reference sequence). V shed 0 bases and J shed 0 bases, with 7 bases lying between them. The CDR3 length is 15 residues. CDR3 DNA, as far as it was read: TGTGCCAGCGGTGATGCGCGGGGTTCTGGAAATACGCTCTAT. Translating it yields CASGDARGSGNTLY. The whole CDR3 protein reads CASGDARGSGNTLYF.

In regard to this clone: The genes are named according to mouse. The read ends 1 residue before the CDR3 terminus; that terminus is restored from the germline J gene. The V call is TRBV1, the J call TRBJ1-6; D gene unclear. TRBJ1-6 is reported as an ORF; its role is uncertain. This CDR3 contains 16 residues. V was trimmed by 1 base and J by 0 bases, leaving 7 bases between them. Germline loops: CDR1 NSQYPW, CDR2 LRSPGD (reference sequence). The sequenced CDR3 bases are TGCACCTGCAGTGCAGCGGCGAATTCCTATAATTCGCCCCTCTAC. It yields the protein CTCSAAANSYNSPLY. The whole CDR3 sequence is CTCSAAANSYNSPLYF.

This clone came up a few times. Gene names denote mouse genes. The observed sequence ends 1 residue before the CDR3 terminus, with the missing tail filled in from the germline J gene. The chain carries TRBV2 and TRBJ1-4; a weak D match, TRBD1 (6 bases). Trimming pared 5 bases from V and 3 bases from J, leaving 10 bases between. CDR1 and CDR2 (germline): LGHNA, YSYQKL. The CDR3 consists of 14 residues. The CDR3 DNA, read in part, is TGTGCCAGCAGCTCCGGGACACCCAACGAAAGATTATTT. This codes for CASSSGTPNERLF. The entire CDR3 reads CASSSGTPNERLFF.

Points on this clone: All gene names here are mouse names. The read gets to within 1 residue of the CDR3 end, and the germline J gene fills in the rest. The chain joins TRBV31 to TRBJ2-1, with D possibly being TRBD1 or TRBD2 (6 bases each). There are 14 residues in the CDR3. V dropped 0 bases and J dropped 1 base, with 7 bases sitting between them. The germline gives CDR1 GKSSPN, CDR2 SITVG. Partial CDR3 DNA: TGTGCCTGGAGTCTTGGGGGCAACTATGCTGAGCAGTTC. This translates into CAWSLGGNYAEQF. The full CDR3 protein reads CAWSLGGNYAEQFF. Together with reference TRBV31 and TRBJ2-1, the CDR3 gives the full variable domain: AQTIHQWPVAEIKAVGSPLSLGCTIKGKSSPNLYWYWQATGGTLQQLFYSITVGQVESVVQLNLSASRPKDDQFILSTEKLLLSHSGFYLCAWSLGGNYAEQFFGPGTRLTVL.

Only one count was recorded for this clone. The germline and genes are mouse ones. CDR3 protein: CASSQGQSGNTLYF. The CDR3 DNA, read in part, is TGTGCCAGCAGCCAAGGGCAATCTGGAAATACGCTCTAT. The chain employs TRBV5 and TRBJ1-3, with unresolved D. The DNA ends 1 residue before the CDR3 does, and the rest of the CDR3 is filled in from the germline J gene. The germline gives CDR1 LGHNA, CDR2 YNLKQL (reference sequence). CDR3 length: 14 amino acids. V lost 1 base and J lost 1, with 5 bases in between.

This clone was found once. Here the gene names and germline are mouse. The read is 1 residue too short to cover the CDR3 end, so that end is filled in from the germline J gene. The gene calls are TRBV13-3 and TRBJ2-5; 10 bases match TRBD2. V trimming: 2 bases; J trimming: 6 bases; junction bases outside the gene matches: 3. CDR1 is NNHDY and CDR2 is SYVADS in the germline V gene. The CDR3 extends over 14 amino acids. CDR3 residues: CASSEQGLGDTQYF. The part of the CDR3 DNA that was read is TGTGCCAGCAGTGAGCAGGGACTGGGGGACACCCAGTAC.

To note about this clone: Mouse names are used for the genes. The observed sequence ends 1 residue before the CDR3 terminus, with the missing tail filled in from the germline J gene. The chain recombines TRBV13-2 with TRBJ2-4; D is perhaps TRBD1 or TRBD2 (5 bases each). This CDR3 contains 13 residues. Trimming removed 1 base at V and 6 bases at J, with 9 bases between. Germline V gene lookup returns CDR1 NNHNN and CDR2 SYGAGS (reference sequence). The part of the CDR3 DNA that was read is TGTGCCAGCGGTGATCAGGGACCGAACACCTTGTAC. This gives the protein CASGDQGPNTLY. The entire CDR3 protein is CASGDQGPNTLYF.

Concerning this clone: Gene and germline names: mouse. Read sequence stops 1 residue before the CDR3 end, and the germline J gene provides the missing end. The rearrangement uses TRBV13-2 and TRBJ2-4; 9 positions agree with TRBD2. J lost 2 bases, V lost 4 bases, and 8 bases had no gene match. The CDR3 spans 16 residues. CDR1 and CDR2 (germline): NNHNN, SYGAGS (reference sequence). CDR3 loop: CASGPRLGVSQNTLYF. The DNA read from the CDR3 is TGTGCCAGCGGTCCTCGACTGGGGGTGTCTCAAAACACCTTGTAC.

In its sample, this clone was seen once. These gene names are mouse names. The CDR3 end is not reached by the read, which stops 1 residue before it; the germline J gene fills it in. The same CDR3 can be traced to other DNA sequences in this sample. The V call is TRBV3, the J call TRBJ2-3, with D possibly TRBD2 on 6 matching bases. The CDR3 runs 15 residues. Germline values: CDR1 SNHLY, CDR2 FYNGKV (reference sequence). V was pared by 2 bases and J by 3 bases, with 12 bases between. CDR3 bases read: TGTGCCAGCAGCTTATACGGGACTAGCGCAGAAACGCTGTAT. Translating gives CASSLYGTSAETLY. Given in full, the CDR3 is CASSLYGTSAETLYF.

In the case of this clone: Mouse names are used for the genes. Sequencing ends 1 residue short of the CDR3 end; the germline J gene provides the rest. The chain has TRBV31 and TRBJ2-1; TRBD2 matches 11 bases. The CDR3 runs 14 residues. Losses at the gene ends were 4 bases for V and 7 bases for J; bases not matched to a gene: 6. The germline gives CDR1 GKSSPN, CDR2 SITVG. CDR3 DNA, as far as it was read: TGTGCCTGGACCCCGGGACTGGGGGAGGCTGAGCAGTTC. Amino acid sequence: CAWTPGLGEAEQF. The entire CDR3 reads CAWTPGLGEAEQFF.

There are a few counts of this clone. The germline and genes are mouse ones. The read stops 1 residue short of the end of the CDR3; the missing end is completed from the germline J gene. V and J are TRBV12-2 and TRBJ2-7; TRBD1 matches at 7 bases. V lost 3 bases and J lost 7; bases outside the gene matches: 11. The CDR3 runs to 14 residues. Per germline, CDR1 SGHLS and CDR2 HYDKME. The CDR3 here is CASSIPGQPLEQYF. Partial CDR3 DNA: TGTGCCAGCTCTATACCGGGACAGCCTCTGGAACAGTAC.

Remarks on this clone: Gene labels here are mouse ones. The sequence runs out 1 residue before the end of the CDR3; the remainder is reconstructed from the germline J gene. This chain connects TRBV29 to TRBJ1-1, with 10 bases fitting TRBD1. The CDR3 covers 15 residues. In germline, CDR1 is MSHET, CDR2 SYDVDS. The V and J ends lost 5 bases and 1 base, in that order; junction bases with no gene match: 4. The sequenced CDR3 bases are TGTGCTAGCAGTCCTCGGGACAGGGGGAACACAGAAGTCTTC. Its translation is CASSPRDRGNTEVF. The whole CDR3 reads CASSPRDRGNTEVFF.

Worth noting for this clone: The germline and genes are mouse ones. The CDR3 end lies 1 residue beyond the end of the read and is filled in from the germline J gene. V usage is TRBV13-3 and J usage is TRBJ1-6; TRBD1 agrees at 12 bases. TRBJ1-6 is known as an ORF, though its function is uncertain. This CDR3 comprises 16 residues. CDR1 and CDR2 from the germline V gene are NNHDY and SYVADS. V was clipped by 5 bases and J by 7 bases; unmatched bases: 7. The CDR3 spells CASRTGTGGRNSPLYF. CDR3 DNA, as far as it was read: TGTGCCAGCAGGACCGGGACAGGGGGCCGGAATTCGCCCCTCTAC.

Comments on this clone: The genes are named according to mouse. Read data end 1 residue before the CDR3 end; the end is taken from the germline J gene. The rearrangement links TRBV14 to TRBJ1-1, with 9 bases matching TRBD1. The CDR3 is made up of 16 amino acids. Germline V lookup: CDR1 SGHDT, CDR2 FRDEAV. V shed 2 bases and J 1 base; nucleotides not matched to a gene: 6. The sequenced CDR3 bases are TGTGCCAGCAGTTTTAGGACAGGGGTCTTAAACACAGAAGTCTTC. Residues: CASSFRTGVLNTEVF. The entire CDR3 protein reads CASSFRTGVLNTEVFF.

Notes on this clone: The gene names here belong to mouse. The CDR3 is cut off 1 residue early in the read; its end comes from the germline J gene. J is TRBJ2-7 and V is TRBV2; TRBD2 is a possible D gene (6 bases). From germline, CDR1 is LGHNA and CDR2 YSYQKL. The CDR3 is made up of 13 amino acids. Trimming removed 2 bases from V and 3 bases from J, with 8 bases in between. This CDR3 is CASSQSGGYEQYF. The sequenced part of the CDR3 DNA is TGTGCCAGCAGCCAATCGGGGGGCTATGAACAGTAC.